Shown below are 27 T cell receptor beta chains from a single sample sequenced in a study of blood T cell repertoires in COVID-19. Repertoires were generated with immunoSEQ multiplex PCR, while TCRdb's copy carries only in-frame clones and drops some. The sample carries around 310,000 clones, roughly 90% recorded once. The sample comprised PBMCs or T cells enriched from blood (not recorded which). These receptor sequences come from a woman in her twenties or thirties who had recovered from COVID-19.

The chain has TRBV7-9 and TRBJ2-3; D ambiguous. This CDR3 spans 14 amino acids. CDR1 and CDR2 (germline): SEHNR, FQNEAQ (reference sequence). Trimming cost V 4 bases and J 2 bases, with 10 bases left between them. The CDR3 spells CASSSLYNTDTQYF. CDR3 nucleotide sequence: TGTGCCAGCAGCTCCCTATATAACACAGATACGCAGTATTTT.

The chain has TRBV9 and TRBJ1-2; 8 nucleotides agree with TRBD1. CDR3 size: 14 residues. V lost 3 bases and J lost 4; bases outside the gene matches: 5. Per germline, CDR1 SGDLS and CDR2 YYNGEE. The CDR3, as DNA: TGTGCCAGCAGCGCCGGGACAGGTGTCTATGGCTACACCTTC. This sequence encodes CASSAGTGVYGYTF.

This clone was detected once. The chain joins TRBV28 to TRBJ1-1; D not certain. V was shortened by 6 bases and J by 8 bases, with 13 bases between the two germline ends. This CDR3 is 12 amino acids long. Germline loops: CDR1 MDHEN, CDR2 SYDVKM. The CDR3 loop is CASSFDPREAFF. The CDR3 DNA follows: TGTGCCAGCAGCTTCGATCCACGGGAAGCTTTCTTT.

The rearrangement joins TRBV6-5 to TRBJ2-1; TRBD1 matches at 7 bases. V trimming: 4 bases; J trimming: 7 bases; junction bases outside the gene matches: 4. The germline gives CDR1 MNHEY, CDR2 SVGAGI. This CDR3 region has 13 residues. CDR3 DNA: TGTGCCAGCAGTTCAAACAGGGGAAATGAGCAGTTCTTC. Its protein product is CASSSNRGNEQFF.

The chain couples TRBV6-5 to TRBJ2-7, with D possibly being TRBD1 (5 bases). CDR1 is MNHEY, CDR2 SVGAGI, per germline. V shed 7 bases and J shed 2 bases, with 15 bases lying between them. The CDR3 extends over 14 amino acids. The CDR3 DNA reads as TGTGCCAGCAATCTCAGGGCTCCGACCTACGAGCAGTACTTC. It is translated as CASNLRAPTYEQYF.

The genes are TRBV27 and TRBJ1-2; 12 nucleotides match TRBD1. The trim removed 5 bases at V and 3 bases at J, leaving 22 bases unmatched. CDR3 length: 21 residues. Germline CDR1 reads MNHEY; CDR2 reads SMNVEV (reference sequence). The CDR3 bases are TGTGCCAGCAGTCTTCTCCGGGACAGGGGGCTTACGAAAATGAATTACTATGGCTACACCTTC. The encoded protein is CASSLLRDRGLTKMNYYGYTF.

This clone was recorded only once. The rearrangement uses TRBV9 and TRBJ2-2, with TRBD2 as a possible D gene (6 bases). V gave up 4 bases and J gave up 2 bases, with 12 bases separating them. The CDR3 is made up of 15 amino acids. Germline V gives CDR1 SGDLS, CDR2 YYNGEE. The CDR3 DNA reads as TGTGCCAGCAGCAATCGTGGACTAAACACCGGGGAGCTGTTTTTT. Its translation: CASSNRGLNTGELFF.

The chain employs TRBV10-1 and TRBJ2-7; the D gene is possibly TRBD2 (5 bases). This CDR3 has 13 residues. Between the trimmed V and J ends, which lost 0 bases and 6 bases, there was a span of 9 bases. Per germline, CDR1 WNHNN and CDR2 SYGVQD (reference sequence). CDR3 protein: CASSESELGEQYF. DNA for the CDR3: TGCGCCAGCAGTGAGTCTGAACTAGGCGAGCAGTACTTC.

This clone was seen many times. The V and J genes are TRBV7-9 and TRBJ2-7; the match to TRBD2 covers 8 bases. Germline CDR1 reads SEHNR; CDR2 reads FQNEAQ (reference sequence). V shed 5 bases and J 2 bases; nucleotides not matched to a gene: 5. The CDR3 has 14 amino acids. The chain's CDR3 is CASSLGTSTYEQYF. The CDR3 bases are TGTGCCAGCAGCCTCGGGACTAGTACCTACGAGCAGTACTTC.

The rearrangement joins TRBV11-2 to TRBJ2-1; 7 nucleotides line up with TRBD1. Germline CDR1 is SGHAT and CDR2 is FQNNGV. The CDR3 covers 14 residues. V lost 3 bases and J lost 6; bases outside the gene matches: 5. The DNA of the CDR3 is TGTGCCAGCAGCTTCTATGACAGGGCCAATGAGCAGTTCTTC. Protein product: CASSFYDRANEQFF. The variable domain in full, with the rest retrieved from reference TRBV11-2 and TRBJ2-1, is EAGVAQSPRYKIIEKRQSVAFWCNPISGHATLYWYQQILGQGPKLLIQFQNNGVVDDSQLPKDRFSAERLKGVDSTLKIQPAKLEDSAVYLCASSFYDRANEQFFGPGTRLTVL.

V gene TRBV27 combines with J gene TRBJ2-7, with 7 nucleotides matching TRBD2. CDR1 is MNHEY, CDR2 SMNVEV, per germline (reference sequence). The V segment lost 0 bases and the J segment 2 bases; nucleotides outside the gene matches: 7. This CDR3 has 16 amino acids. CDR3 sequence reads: CASSLSGLVPPYEQYF. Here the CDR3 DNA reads TGTGCCAGCAGTTTATCCGGACTAGTTCCACCCTACGAGCAGTACTTC.

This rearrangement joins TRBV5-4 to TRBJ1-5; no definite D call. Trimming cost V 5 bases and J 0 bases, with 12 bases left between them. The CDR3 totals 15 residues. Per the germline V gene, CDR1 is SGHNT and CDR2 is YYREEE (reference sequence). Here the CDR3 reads CASSRTPLSNQPQHF. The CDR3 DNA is TGTGCCAGCAGTCGGACTCCCCTTAGCAATCAGCCCCAGCATTTT.

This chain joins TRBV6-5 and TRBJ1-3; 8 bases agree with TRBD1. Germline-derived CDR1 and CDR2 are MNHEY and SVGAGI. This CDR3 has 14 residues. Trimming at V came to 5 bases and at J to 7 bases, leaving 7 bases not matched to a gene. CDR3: CASSPTGGRNTIYF. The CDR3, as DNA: TGTGCCAGCAGTCCCACAGGGGGGCGGAACACCATATATTTT.

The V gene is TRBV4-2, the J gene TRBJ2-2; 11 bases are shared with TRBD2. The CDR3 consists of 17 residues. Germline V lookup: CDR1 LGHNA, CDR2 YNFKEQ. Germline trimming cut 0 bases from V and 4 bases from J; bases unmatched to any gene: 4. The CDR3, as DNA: TGTGCCAGCAGCCAAGATAGCGGGAGGGCCTCCACCGGGGAGCTGTTTTTT. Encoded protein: CASSQDSGRASTGELFF.

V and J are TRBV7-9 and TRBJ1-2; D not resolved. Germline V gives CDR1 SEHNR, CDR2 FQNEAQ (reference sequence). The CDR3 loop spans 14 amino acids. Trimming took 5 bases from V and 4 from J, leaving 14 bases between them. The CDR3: CASSPALNLYGYTF. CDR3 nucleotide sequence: TGTGCCAGCAGCCCCGCGCTAAACCTCTATGGCTACACCTTC.

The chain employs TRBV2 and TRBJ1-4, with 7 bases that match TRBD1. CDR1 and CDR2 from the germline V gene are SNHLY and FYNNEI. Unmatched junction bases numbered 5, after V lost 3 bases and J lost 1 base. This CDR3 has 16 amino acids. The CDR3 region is CASSEQGGGTNEKLFF. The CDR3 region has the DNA TGTGCCAGCAGTGAGCAGGGGGGAGGAACTAATGAAAAACTGTTTTTT. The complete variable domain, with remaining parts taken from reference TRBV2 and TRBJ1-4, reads EPEVTQTPSHQVTQMGQEVILRCVPISNHLYFYWYRQILGQKVEFLVSFYNNEISEKSEIFDDQFSVERPDGSNFTLKIRSTKLEDSAMYFCASSEQGGGTNEKLFFGSGTQLSVL.

This CDR3 is CASSIQGSRYNEQFF. CDR3 bases: TGTGCCAGTAGTATCCAGGGCTCCCGATACAATGAGCAGTTCTTC. The chain links TRBV19 to TRBJ2-1, with a tentative D call TRBD1 (5 bases). The CDR3 runs to 15 residues. CDR1 and CDR2 from the germline V gene are LNHDA and SQIVND (reference sequence). Trimming pared 3 bases from V and 4 bases from J, leaving 13 bases between.

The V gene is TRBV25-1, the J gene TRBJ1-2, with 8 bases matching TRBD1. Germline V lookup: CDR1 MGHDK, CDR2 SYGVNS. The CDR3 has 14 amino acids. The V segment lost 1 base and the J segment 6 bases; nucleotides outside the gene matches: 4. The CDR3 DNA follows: TGTGCCAGCAGTGAATTAGTCAGGGGGCATGGCTACACCTTC. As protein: CASSELVRGHGYTF.

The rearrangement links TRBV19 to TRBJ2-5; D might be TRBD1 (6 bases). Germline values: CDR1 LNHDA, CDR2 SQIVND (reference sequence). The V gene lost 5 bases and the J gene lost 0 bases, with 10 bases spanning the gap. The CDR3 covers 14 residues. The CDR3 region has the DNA TGTGCCAGTAGTGCGGACAGAGACCAAGAGACCCAGTACTTC. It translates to CASSADRDQETQYF.

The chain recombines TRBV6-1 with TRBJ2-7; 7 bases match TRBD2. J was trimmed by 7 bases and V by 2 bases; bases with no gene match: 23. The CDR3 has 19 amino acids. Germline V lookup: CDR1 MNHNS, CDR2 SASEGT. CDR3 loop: CASSERAGLLALPTGEQYF. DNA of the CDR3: TGTGCCAGCAGTGAACGAGCGGGACTACTCGCCCTGCCTACGGGGGAGCAGTACTTC.

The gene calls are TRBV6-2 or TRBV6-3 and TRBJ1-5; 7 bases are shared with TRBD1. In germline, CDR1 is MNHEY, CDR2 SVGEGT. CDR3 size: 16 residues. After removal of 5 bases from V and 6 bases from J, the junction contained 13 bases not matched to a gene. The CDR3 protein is CASSRRDRRSSQPQHF. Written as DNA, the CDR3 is TGTGCCAGCAGTCGAAGGGACAGACGAAGTAGTCAGCCCCAGCATTTT.

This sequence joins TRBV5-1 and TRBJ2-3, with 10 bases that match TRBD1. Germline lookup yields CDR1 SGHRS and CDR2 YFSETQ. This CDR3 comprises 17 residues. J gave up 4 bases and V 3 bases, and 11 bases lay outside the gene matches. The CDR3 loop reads CASSWDRGQAWADTQYF. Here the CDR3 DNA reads TGCGCCAGCAGCTGGGACAGGGGACAGGCATGGGCAGATACGCAGTATTTT.

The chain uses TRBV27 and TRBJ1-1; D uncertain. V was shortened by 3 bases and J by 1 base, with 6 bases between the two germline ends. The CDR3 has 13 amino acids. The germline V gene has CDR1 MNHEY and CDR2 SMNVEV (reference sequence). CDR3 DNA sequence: TGTGCCAGCAGTTTCGCGTGGAACACTGAAGCTTTCTTT. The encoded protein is CASSFAWNTEAFF.

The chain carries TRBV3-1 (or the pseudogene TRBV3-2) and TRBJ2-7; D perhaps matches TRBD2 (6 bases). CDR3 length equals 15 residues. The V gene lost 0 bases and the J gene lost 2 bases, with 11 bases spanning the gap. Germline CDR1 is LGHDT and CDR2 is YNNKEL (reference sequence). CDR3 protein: CASSQELASTYEQYF. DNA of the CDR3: TGTGCCAGCAGCCAAGAGCTAGCGTCTACCTACGAGCAGTACTTC.

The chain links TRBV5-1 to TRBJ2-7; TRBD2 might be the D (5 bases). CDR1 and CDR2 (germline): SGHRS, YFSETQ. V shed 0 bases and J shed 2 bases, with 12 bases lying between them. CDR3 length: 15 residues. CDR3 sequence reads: CASSLGQRAAYEQYF. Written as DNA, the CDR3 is TGCGCCAGCAGCTTGGGGCAGAGGGCGGCCTACGAGCAGTACTTC.

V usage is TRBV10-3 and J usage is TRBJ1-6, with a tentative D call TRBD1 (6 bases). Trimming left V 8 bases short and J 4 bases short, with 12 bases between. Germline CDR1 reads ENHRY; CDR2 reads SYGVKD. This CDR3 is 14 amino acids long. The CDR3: CAIGDTRYNSPLHF. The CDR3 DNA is TGTGCCATCGGGGACACTAGATATAATTCACCCCTCCACTTT.

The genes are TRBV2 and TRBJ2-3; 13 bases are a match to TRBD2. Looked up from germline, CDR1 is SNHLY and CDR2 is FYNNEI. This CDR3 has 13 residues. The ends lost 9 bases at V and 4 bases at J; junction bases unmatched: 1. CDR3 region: CARGLAGADTQYF. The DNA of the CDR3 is TGTGCCAGAGGACTAGCGGGAGCAGATACGCAGTATTTT.